A selection of T cell receptor beta chains follows, all from one sample in a study of blood T cell repertoires in COVID-19. Libraries were prepared by immunoSEQ multiplex PCR; TCRdb keeps only in-frame clonotypes and omits some of them. The repertoire holds 200,000 to 300,000 clones, with 84% as singletons. Specimen: peripheral blood. Source of these receptors: a woman between 40 and 50 years old who had recovered from COVID-19. CDR3s include the opening cysteine and the closing phenylalanine or tryptophan. Each record gives: D gene, CDR3 length, J gene, clone size, V gene, CDR3 protein, CDR3 DNA. D genes are given only for firm matches. Clone sizes are given selectively: once, few, many, or a class where the clone is expanded.

>NA|12|TRBJ2-7|NA|TRBV11-3
CASRAAPYEQYF
TGTGCCAGCAGGGCCGCTCCTTACGAGCAGTACTTC
>NA|15|TRBJ1-3|NA|TRBV9
CASSVEGHSGNTIYF
TGTGCCAGCAGCGTCGAGGGCCACTCTGGAAACACCATATATTTT
>NA|15|TRBJ1-2|once|TRBV28
CASSSPGQGNYGYTF
TGTGCCAGCAGTTCCCCCGGGCAGGGAAACTATGGCTACACCTTC
>TRBD1|14|TRBJ1-4|NA|TRBV28
CASRPQGDNEKLFF
TGTGCCAGCAGACCACAGGGGGACAATGAAAAACTGTTTTTT
>TRBD1|14|TRBJ2-2|NA|TRBV20-1
CSASGQDGVRELFF
TGCAGTGCTAGTGGACAGGACGGGGTGAGGGAGCTGTTTTTT
>NA|13|TRBJ1-1|NA|TRBV6-4
CASSRDSAGGTFF
TGTGCCAGCAGTCGGGACTCTGCCGGCGGGACTTTCTTT
>NA|15|TRBJ2-7|NA|TRBV3-1/TRBV3-2
CASSENQGQRLNSYF
TGTGCCAGCAGCGAAAATCAAGGACAGAGACTTAATAGCTACTTC
>TRBD1|14|TRBJ1-2|NA|TRBV5-1
CASSPGTGDYGYTF
TGCGCCAGCAGCCCCGGGACAGGGGACTATGGCTACACCTTC
>TRBD1|14|TRBJ2-1|NA|TRBV28
CASAPGTGRNEQFF
TGTGCCAGCGCCCCTGGGACAGGGAGAAATGAGCAGTTCTTC
>NA|13|TRBJ1-1|few|TRBV2
CASSPAKNTEAFF
TGTGCCAGCAGCCCCGCGAAGAACACTGAAGCTTTCTTT
>NA|14|TRBJ1-6|NA|TRBV9
CASSVVEQGTPLHF
TGTGCCAGCAGCGTAGTTGAGCAGGGAACACCCCTCCACTTT
>NA|13|TRBJ1-4|NA|TRBV6-5
CASSRVSNEKLFF
TGTGCCAGCTCGAGGGTTTCTAATGAAAAACTGTTTTTT
>NA|14|TRBJ2-7|NA|TRBV2
CASSPGTLSYEQYF
TGTGCCAGCAGTCCCGGGACTCTAAGCTACGAGCAGTACTTC
>NA|16|TRBJ1-3|NA|TRBV7-2
CASSLGRANSGNTIYF
TGTGCCAGCAGCTTGGGCAGGGCCAACTCTGGAAACACCATATATTTT
>TRBD1|16|TRBJ1-2|once|TRBV4-1
CASSQMGTGATYGYTF
TGCGCCAGCAGCCAAATGGGGACAGGGGCAACATATGGCTACACCTTC
>NA|14|TRBJ2-7|NA|TRBV4-1
CASSQDRVLYEQYF
TGCGCCAGCAGCCAAGACAGGGTTCTGTACGAGCAGTACTTC
>NA|14|TRBJ2-1|NA|TRBV6-5
CASMRAVSYNEQFF
TGTGCCAGCATGAGGGCGGTCTCCTACAATGAGCAGTTCTTC
>TRBD1|17|TRBJ1-3|NA|TRBV6-1
CASSEAGTGKGGNTIYF
TGTGCCAGCAGTGAAGCTGGGACAGGGAAGGGTGGAAACACCATATATTTT
>NA|16|TRBJ2-2|NA|TRBV7-2
CASRPPGQTNTGELFF
TGTGCCAGCAGGCCGCCGGGACAAACTAACACCGGGGAGCTGTTTTTT
>TRBD1|15|TRBJ2-5|NA|TRBV13
CASSSGDRGRETQYF
TGTGCCAGCAGCTCTGGAGACAGGGGGCGAGAGACCCAGTACTTC
>NA|13|TRBJ2-2|NA|TRBV29-1
CSVAGPNTGELFF
TGCAGCGTCGCAGGGCCGAACACCGGGGAGCTGTTTTTT
>TRBD2|17|TRBJ2-3|NA|TRBV15
CATSRALAGPSTDTQYF
TGTGCCACCAGCAGGGCCCTAGCGGGGCCTAGCACAGATACGCAGTATTTT
>NA|15|TRBJ2-1|NA|TRBV18
CASSPQDSSYNEQFF
TGTGCCAGCTCACCACAGGACTCCTCCTACAATGAGCAGTTCTTC
>TRBD1|14|TRBJ1-1|NA|TRBV29-1
CSLTAGGPNTEAFF
TGCAGCCTTACGGCAGGGGGGCCGAACACTGAAGCTTTCTTT
>NA|14|TRBJ2-3|NA|TRBV29-1
CSVDNGVSTDTQYF
TGCAGCGTTGACAACGGGGTTAGCACAGATACGCAGTATTTT